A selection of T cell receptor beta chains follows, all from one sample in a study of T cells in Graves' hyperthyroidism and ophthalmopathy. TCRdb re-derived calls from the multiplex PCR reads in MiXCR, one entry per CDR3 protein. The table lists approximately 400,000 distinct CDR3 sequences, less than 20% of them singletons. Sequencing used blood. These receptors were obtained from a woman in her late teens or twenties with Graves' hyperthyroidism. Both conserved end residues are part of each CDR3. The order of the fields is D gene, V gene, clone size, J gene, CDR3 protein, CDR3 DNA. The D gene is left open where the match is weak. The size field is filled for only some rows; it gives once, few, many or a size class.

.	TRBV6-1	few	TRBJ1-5	CASSRRAWSNQPQHF	TGTGCCAGCAGTCGGCGGGCCTGGAGCAATCAGCCCCAGCATTTT
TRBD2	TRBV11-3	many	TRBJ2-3	CASSFKTSGTTDTQYF	TGTGCCAGCAGCTTTAAGACTAGCGGGACCACAGATACGCAGTATTTT
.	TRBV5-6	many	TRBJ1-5	CASSWGGGDSNQPQHF	TGTGCCAGCAGCTGGGGTGGGGGCGACAGCAATCAGCCCCAGCATTTT
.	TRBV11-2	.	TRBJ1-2	CASSSPVLSLNYGYTF	TGTGCCAGCAGCTCTCCGGTCCTCAGCTTAAACTATGGCTACACCTTC
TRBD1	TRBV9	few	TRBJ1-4	CASSVTTGSNEKLFF	TGTGCCAGCAGCGTAACGACAGGGTCTAATGAAAAACTGTTTTTT
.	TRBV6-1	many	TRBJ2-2	CAAVGRMNTGELFF	TGTGCGGCTGTGGGGCGGATGAACACCGGGGAGCTGTTTTTT
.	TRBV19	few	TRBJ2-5	CASSMHTQETQYF	TGTGCCAGTAGTATGCACACCCAAGAGACCCAGTACTTC
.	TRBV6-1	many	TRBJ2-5	CASSFWDDQETQYF	TGTGCCAGCAGTTTTTGGGACGACCAAGAGACCCAGTACTTC
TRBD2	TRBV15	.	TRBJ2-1	CATSRGGEGEQFF	TGTGCCACCAGCAGAGGAGGGGAGGGGGAGCAGTTCTTC
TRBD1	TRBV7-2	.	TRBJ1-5	CASSLFPRGRDPPQHF	TGTGCCAGCAGCTTATTTCCCAGGGGGCGAGATCCGCCCCAGCATTTT
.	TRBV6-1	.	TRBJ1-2	CASSSNREYYGYTF	TGTGCCAGCAGTTCTAACCGGGAATATTATGGCTACACCTTC